In its sample, the clone carrying this T cell receptor beta chain was seen a few times. First-strand cDNA relied on TRAV- and TRBV-specific primers spanning alpha and beta chains. Over around 19 PCR cycles, TCRs were amplified from a constant-region primer and V-primer adapter. TCRdb used MiXCR to reprocess the reads, holding one entry per CDR3 protein. The sample has over 7,500 distinct CDR3 sequences, roughly two thirds seen once. The V gene lost 1 base and the J gene lost 5 bases, with 17 bases spanning the gap. The length of the CDR3 is 16 residues. The germline CDR1 and CDR2 sequences are LGHDT and YNNKEL (reference sequence). These data come from a study of low-dose radiotherapy and immunotherapy resistance in tumors.

The source of this sequence is a human donor with advanced metastatic prostate, ovarian, gallbladder or colorectal cancer (not recorded which). This table probably holds off-target reads from a library built for another chain. The chain combines TRBV3-1 with TRBJ1-1; a weak D match, TRBD1 (5 bases). The CDR3 sequence is CASSQGPPGGGTEAFF. Here the CDR3 DNA reads TGTGCCAGCAGCCAAGGCCCCCCTGGGGGTGGGACTGAAGCTTTCTTT. The entire variable domain, with the rest obtained from reference TRBV3-1 and TRBJ1-1, is as follows: DTAVSQTPKYLVTQMGNDKSIKCEQNLGHDTMYWYKQDSKKFLKIMFSYNNKELIINETVPNRFSPKSPDKAHLNLHINSLELGDSAVYFCASSQGPPGGGTEAFFGQGTRLTVV.